A single sample is the source of the 28 T cell receptor beta chains below, sequenced in a study of radiation and T cells in renal cell carcinoma. Time point in this sample: blood 4 weeks post-SBRT, at nephrectomy. Treatment specified: 15 Gy SBRT to primary tumor, nephrectomy 4 weeks later. TCRdb keeps only in-frame clones here, not all; method: immunoSEQ multiplex PCR. The table shows about 150,000 clones, with approximately 86% occurring only once. The material sequenced was blood, taken from a patient whose treatment included radiotherapy and nephrectomy. Receptor source: a woman aged 45-60 years with renal cell carcinoma.

The genes are TRBV11-2 and TRBJ1-5; no definite D call. The CDR3 length is 13 residues. Trimming took off 3 bases at V and 3 bases at J, with 6 bases between the two ends. In germline, CDR1 is SGHAT, CDR2 FQNNGV. The CDR3 is CASSLVFNQPQHF. The CDR3 coding sequence is TGTGCCAGCAGCTTGGTCTTCAATCAGCCCCAGCATTTT.

The rearrangement joins TRBV6-1 to TRBJ2-2; D uncertain. Trimming cost V 3 bases and J 7 bases, with 6 bases left between them. CDR1 and CDR2 from the germline V gene are MNHNS and SASEGT. CDR3 length: 12 amino acids. The CDR3 sequence: CASSDLGGELFF. In nucleotides, the CDR3 is TGTGCCAGCAGTGACCTTGGCGGGGAGCTGTTTTTT.

CDR3 protein: CASSKPGLAGEGRGTQYF. In DNA, the CDR3 is TGTGCCAGTAGTAAACCGGGACTAGCGGGCGAGGGGAGGGGCACGCAGTATTTT. The gene calls are TRBV19 and TRBJ2-3; 12 positions agree with TRBD2. CDR1 and CDR2 from the germline V gene are LNHDA and SQIVND (reference sequence). The trim removed 4 bases at V and 9 bases at J, leaving 17 bases unmatched. This CDR3 spans 18 amino acids.

The genes are TRBV5-4 and TRBJ2-2, with TRBD2 identical over 8 bases. This CDR3 region has 16 residues. The V gene's germline CDR1 is SGHNT and CDR2 YYREEE (reference sequence). Losses at the gene ends were 0 bases for V and 4 bases for J; bases not matched to a gene: 5. DNA for the CDR3: TGTGCCAGCAGCTTGGAAGCGGGGGTATCCACCGGGGAGCTGTTTTTT. This codes for CASSLEAGVSTGELFF.

Written as DNA, the CDR3 is TGTGCCAGCAGCGTAGGACAGGAGGACAATCAGCCCCAGCATTTT. Protein: CASSVGQEDNQPQHF. The V gene is TRBV9, the J gene TRBJ1-5; D might be TRBD1 (6 bases). Germline V gene sequence: CDR1 SGDLS, CDR2 YYNGEE. Trimming removed 0 bases from V and 3 bases from J, with 10 bases in between. The CDR3 runs 15 residues. Full variable domain (missing parts from reference TRBV9 and TRBJ1-5): DSGVTQTPKHLITATGQRVTLRCSPRSGDLSVYWYQQSLDQGLQFLIQYYNGEERAKGNILERFSAQQFPDLHSELNLSSLELGDSALYFCASSVGQEDNQPQHFGDGTRLSIL.

A single count supports this clone. This rearrangement joins TRBV27 to TRBJ2-7; maybe TRBD1 (5 bases). The length of the CDR3 is 14 residues. Per the germline V gene, CDR1 is MNHEY and CDR2 is SMNVEV (reference sequence). The V end was cut by 5 bases, the J end by 6 bases, with 17 bases between. Here the CDR3 reads CASSGADWMSEQYF. The CDR3 bases are TGTGCCAGCAGTGGGGCAGATTGGATGAGCGAGCAGTACTTC.

DNA for the CDR3: TGTGCCAGTAGTATGGACGGTTTTCGAGGTGAGCAGTTCTTC. This sequence encodes CASSMDGFRGEQFF. The chain uses TRBV19 and TRBJ2-1; D unresolved. The CDR3 loop spans 14 amino acids. Germline values: CDR1 LNHDA, CDR2 SQIVND (reference sequence). Trimming pared 3 bases from V and 9 bases from J, leaving 15 bases between.

CDR3 DNA: TGTGCCAGCAGCCTCGGACTAGCGGGGGGTCGAGAGACCCAGTACTTC. Amino acid sequence: CASSLGLAGGRETQYF. The chain carries TRBV11-2 and TRBJ2-5; 14 bases are a match to TRBD2. The germline V gene has CDR1 SGHAT and CDR2 FQNNGV. Trimming cost V 5 bases and J 4 bases; bases outside gene matches: 6. The CDR3 is 16 residues long.

CDR3 sequence reads: CASSLSYGYTF. The CDR3 DNA reads as TGTGCCAGCAGCCTCAGCTATGGCTACACCTTC. V and J are TRBV28 and TRBJ1-2, with D unresolved. CDR1 and CDR2 from the germline V gene are MDHEN and SYDVKM. The CDR3 has 11 amino acids. Deletions cut 6 bases from V and 4 bases from J, with 6 bases between.

DNA of the CDR3: TGTGCCAGCAGTCATAGGGGCGAGCAGTACTTC. This sequence encodes CASSHRGEQYF. V gene TRBV28 combines with J gene TRBJ2-7; tentative D call: TRBD1 (5 bases). There are 11 residues in the CDR3. V was cut by 5 bases and J by 6 bases, with 8 bases left in between. Germline V gene lookup returns CDR1 MDHEN and CDR2 SYDVKM.

Here the CDR3 DNA reads TGTGCCAGCAGTCCGGACGGTCCGCAGTACTTC. The encoded protein is CASSPDGPQYF. The chain carries TRBV2 and TRBJ2-7; no clear D gene. The germline V and J ends were trimmed by 5 bases and 9 bases, with 11 bases remaining between them. CDR1 is SNHLY and CDR2 is FYNNEI in the germline V gene. CDR3 length: 11 residues.

The chain has TRBV7-2 and TRBJ2-3; D may be TRBD1 (5 bases). Germline-derived CDR1 and CDR2 are SGHTA and FQGNSA. With 5 bases removed from V and 2 bases from J, the gap between germline ends came to 8 bases. This CDR3 spans 13 amino acids. CDR3 region: CASSQGYTDTQYF. As DNA, the CDR3 is TGTGCCAGCAGCCAGGGTTACACAGATACGCAGTATTTT.

V is TRBV4-3 and J is TRBJ1-4; D is perhaps TRBD1 (6 bases). This CDR3 has 15 amino acids. The germline gives CDR1 LGHNA, CDR2 YSLEER. Trimming took 1 base from V and 7 from J, leaving 13 bases between them. CDR3 nucleotides: TGCGCCAGCAGCCAAGGTTGGGGGGCGTCTGAAAAACTGTTTTTT. Translating it yields CASSQGWGASEKLFF.

CDR3 in DNA: TGTGCCAGCGGACACCCTACACGATTAGCGGGGGGACCCACCTACAATGAGCAGTTCTTC. Translation gives CASGHPTRLAGGPTYNEQFF. This chain uses TRBV9 with TRBJ2-1; 10 bases agree with TRBD2. V was pared by 7 bases and J by 2 bases, with 21 bases of the junction left unmatched. Germline V gene sequence: CDR1 SGDLS, CDR2 YYNGEE. CDR3 length: 20 amino acids. The entire variable domain, with the rest obtained from reference TRBV9 and TRBJ2-1, is as follows: DSGVTQTPKHLITATGQRVTLRCSPRSGDLSVYWYQQSLDQGLQFLIQYYNGEERAKGNILERFSAQQFPDLHSELNLSSLELGDSALYFCASGHPTRLAGGPTYNEQFFGPGTRLTVL.

The chain links TRBV27 to TRBJ1-4; D gene unclear. This CDR3 has 14 amino acids. V was clipped by 3 bases and J by 8 bases, with 13 bases between them. Germline V gene sequence: CDR1 MNHEY, CDR2 SMNVEV (reference sequence). CDR3 region: CASSLTPRWEKLFF. The CDR3 DNA follows: TGTGCCAGCAGTTTGACCCCTCGGTGGGAAAAACTGTTTTTT.

The rearrangement links TRBV7-2 to TRBJ1-2, with unresolved D. This CDR3 comprises 13 residues. V dropped 3 bases and J dropped 8 bases, with 13 bases sitting between them. Per the germline V gene, CDR1 is SGHTA and CDR2 is FQGNSA. CDR3 sequence reads: CASSLMEGSGYTF. The CDR3 DNA is TGTGCCAGCAGCTTGATGGAGGGCAGCGGCTACACCTTC.

The CDR3 bases are TGCAGCGTTAGGGCAGGGGTTCGCACAGATACGCAGTATTTT. This translates into CSVRAGVRTDTQYF. The chain uses TRBV29-1 and TRBJ2-3; D is possibly TRBD1 (6 bases). The V gene lost 5 bases and the J gene lost 1 base, with 13 bases spanning the gap. This CDR3 comprises 14 residues. CDR1 is SQVTM and CDR2 is ANQGSEA in the germline V gene.

This clone was seen a handful of times. V usage is TRBV5-4 and J usage is TRBJ1-2, with 7 positions matching TRBD1. CDR3 length: 13 amino acids. Losses at the gene ends were 0 bases for V and 8 bases for J; bases not matched to a gene: 4. CDR1 is SGHNT and CDR2 is YYREEE in the germline V gene (reference sequence). As DNA, the CDR3 is TGTGCCAGCAGCTTGGAGGCAGGGGGAGGCTACACCTTC. Its protein product is CASSLEAGGGYTF.

This chain connects TRBV28 to TRBJ2-3, with a weak D call TRBD2 (5 bases). Germline-derived CDR1 and CDR2 are MDHEN and SYDVKM. V lost 4 bases, J lost 2 bases, and 13 bases lay in between. This CDR3 region has 15 residues. The CDR3 coding sequence is TGTGCCAGCAGTTCATGGCAGGAGGACACAGATACGCAGTATTTT. Its translation is CASSSWQEDTDTQYF.

The chain employs TRBV18 and TRBJ1-4, with 7 bases lining up with TRBD1. Germline values: CDR1 KGHSH, CDR2 LQKENI. The CDR3 totals 15 residues. The ends lost 3 bases at V and 2 bases at J; junction bases unmatched: 3. This CDR3 reads CASSPGTETNEKLFF. The CDR3 nucleotides are TGTGCCAGCTCACCCGGGACAGAGACTAATGAAAAACTGTTTTTT.

This sequence joins TRBV5-1 and TRBJ1-1; D is ambiguous. The CDR3 totals 15 residues. Germline CDR1 is SGHRS and CDR2 is YFSETQ. V lost 4 bases to trimming and J lost 0 bases, with 13 bases between them. CDR3 DNA sequence: TGCGCCAGCAGCCTGGAGGGTAAATTGAACACTGAAGCTTTCTTT. It specifies CASSLEGKLNTEAFF.

This clone was observed a single time. The J gene is TRBJ1-1, the V gene TRBV5-6; D not certain. V lost 5 bases and J lost 2, with 19 bases in between. The CDR3 is 16 amino acids. Germline CDR1 SGHDT, CDR2 YYEEEE. The CDR3 sequence is CASRTVRAGINTEAFF. CDR3 DNA sequence: TGTGCCAGCAGAACGGTGCGGGCGGGGATTAACACTGAAGCTTTCTTT.

V and J are TRBV28 and TRBJ1-4, with TRBD1 matching over 8 bases. Germline values: CDR1 MDHEN, CDR2 SYDVKM. The trim removed 3 bases at V and 3 bases at J, leaving 3 bases unmatched. The CDR3 consists of 15 residues. DNA of the CDR3: TGTGCCAGCAGTTTTCCGACAGGGGCTAATGAAAAACTGTTTTTT. It translates to CASSFPTGANEKLFF.

The CDR3 region is CASSSEARSEDTIYF. The CDR3 region has the DNA TGTGCCAGCAGCTCAGAAGCGCGCTCGGAGGACACCATATATTTT. This chain links TRBV9 with TRBJ1-3; no firm D call. Germline CDR1 and CDR2: SGDLS and YYNGEE. V lost 4 bases to trimming and J lost 8 bases, with 19 bases between them. CDR3 length equals 15 residues.

This chain connects TRBV14 to TRBJ1-2; no firm D call. Looked up from germline, CDR1 is SGHDN and CDR2 is FVKESK. The CDR3 loop spans 13 amino acids. The V end lost 1 base, the J end lost 7 bases, and 10 bases lay between the germline ends. The CDR3 nucleotides read TGTGCCAGCAGCCAAGTGCGGTGGTCTGGCTACACCTTC. It yields the protein CASSQVRWSGYTF.

The chain joins TRBV5-5 to TRBJ2-1, with a tentative D call TRBD1 (5 bases). CDR1 and CDR2 from the germline V gene are SGHKS and YYEKEE (reference sequence). The CDR3 sequence is 14 residues long. The V end was cut by 6 bases, the J end by 4 bases, with 14 bases between. The CDR3 region has the DNA TGTGCCAGCACGGACACGCGAGTTTACAATGAGCAGTTCTTC. It codes for CASTDTRVYNEQFF. The variable domain in full, with the rest retrieved from reference TRBV5-5 and TRBJ2-1, is DAGVTQSPTHLIKTRGQQVTLRCSPISGHKSVSWYQQVLGQGPQFIFQYYEKEERGRGNFPDRFSARQFPNYSSELNVNALLLGDSALYLCASTDTRVYNEQFFGPGTRLTVL.

This chain uses TRBV11-2 with TRBJ1-1, with D tentatively TRBD1 (5 bases). Deletions cut 4 bases from V and 3 bases from J, with 12 bases between. The germline gives CDR1 SGHAT, CDR2 FQNNGV. The CDR3 is 14 residues long. The CDR3 here is CASSSRVSDTEAFF. The CDR3 DNA reads TGTGCCAGCAGCTCCAGGGTATCGGACACTGAAGCTTTCTTT.

This clone came up a few times. The chain joins TRBV6-5 to TRBJ2-2; 7 bases match TRBD1. Germline values: CDR1 MNHEY, CDR2 SVGAGI. After removal of 4 bases from V and 7 bases from J, the junction contained 6 bases not matched to a gene. This CDR3 has 14 residues. CDR3 protein: CASSSDRDGGELFF. The CDR3 DNA reads as TGTGCCAGCAGTTCCGACAGGGACGGCGGGGAGCTGTTTTTT.